Sequencing of this T cell receptor (beta chain) was carried out in a study of cytomegalovirus exposure and HLA in healthy donors. It was with 60 Vbeta and 13 Jbeta primers that the PCR ran. TCRdb's table, derived via immunoSEQ multiplex PCR, lists solely in-frame clones and lacks some. The sample shows around 80,000 clones, about 68% of them seen only once. The sample was PBMCs. This TCR came from a man aged 35 to 55 in good health and CMV-seropositive.

Here the CDR3 reads CASSLVRGETQYF. The CDR3 DNA follows: TGTGCCAGCAGCTTAGTAAGGGGAGAGACCCAGTACTTC. This sequence joins TRBV7-3 and TRBJ2-5; weak D call: TRBD1 (5 bases). From germline, CDR1 is SGHTA and CDR2 FQGTGA. V lost 2 bases and J lost 4, with 8 bases in between. The CDR3 is made up of 13 amino acids.